The sequence of this T cell receptor (beta chain) was determined in a study of ipilimumab plus nivolumab after autologous stem cell transplantation. Turning to the study itself: A median of about eight nivolumab and 5 ipilimumab doses were given.

Study-wide results and caveats: Authors suggest TCR repertoire, Treg phenotype and gut microbiota support further study.

In regard to this clone: Its antigen is undetermined.

This CDR3 has 16 residues. Trimming shortened V by 7 bases and J by 0 bases, and 13 bases separated the two germline ends. The germline V gene has CDR1 SNHLY and CDR2 FYNNEI. Checkpoint therapy with ipilimumab 1 mg/kg began 14 to 28 days after transplant. Through week 26, nivolumab 3 mg/kg IV was given weeks 1, 4, 7, 10, then biweekly. The repertoire was sequenced with immunoSEQ multiplex PCR; TCRdb's copy has only in-frame clones and lacks some. The sample records tens of thousands of clones, over 80% being singletons. This specimen was PBMCs, taken in a trial of ipilimumab plus nivolumab as post-transplant consolidation. The chain has TRBV2 and TRBJ1-6, with no clear D. The sequence came from a male donor with diffuse large B-cell lymphoma. The CDR3 protein is CASTFWGRSYNSPLHF. CDR3 coding DNA: TGTGCCAGCACGTTTTGGGGTCGCTCCTATAATTCACCCCTCCACTTT.